Below are 14 T cell receptor beta chains sequenced from a single sample in a study of human T cells and chemical hapten exposure. TCRdb re-called the RACE reads through MiXCR, storing one row per CDR3 protein. The sample carries about 51,000 distinct CDR3 sequences, about 9% recorded once. Time point described: pre-sensitization, week 0. Documented treatment: therapeutic diphenylcyclopropenone sensitization with weekly scalp DPC. The sequencing here drew on whole blood, taken in connection with sensitization to the hapten diphenylcyclopropenone (DPC). The receptors shown here come from a woman aged 40 to 50 with alopecia areata. Some clones in this sample may be carry-over from other donors' samples.

This clonotype occurred a few times. V gene TRBV3-1 combines with J gene TRBJ1-3; D is possibly TRBD1 (6 bases). The V and J ends lost 4 bases and 0 bases respectively, with 13 bases between them. Germline V gene data show CDR1 as LGHDT and CDR2 as YNNKEL (reference sequence). This CDR3 has 16 residues. The CDR3 DNA sequence: TGTGCCAGCAGCCGGCTGACAGGCTCCTCTGGAAACACCATATATTTT. It yields the protein CASSRLTGSSGNTIYF.

This clonotype was counted a few times. This sequence joins TRBV28 and TRBJ2-1; D is undetermined. Trimming removed 4 bases from V and 0 bases from J, with 4 bases in between. The CDR3 is 13 amino acids. The germline V gene has CDR1 MDHEN and CDR2 SYDVKM. The CDR3 sequence is CASSYSSYNEQFF. The CDR3 nucleotides are TGTGCCAGCAGTTATAGCTCCTACAATGAGCAGTTCTTC.

This clonotype was seen ten or more times. This sequence joins TRBV3-1 and TRBJ2-3, with TRBD2 matching over 11 bases. This CDR3 region has 19 residues. With V trimmed by 0 bases and J by 6 bases, 14 bases remained unmatched. Per the germline V gene, CDR1 is LGHDT and CDR2 is YNNKEL (reference sequence). CDR3 residues: CASSQDSALAGGRRDTQYF. Here the CDR3 DNA reads TGTGCCAGCAGCCAAGATTCTGCGCTAGCGGGGGGCAGGAGGGATACGCAGTATTTT.

This clonotype is categorized as medium-sized. V gene TRBV24-1 combines with J gene TRBJ2-5; D might be TRBD1 (5 bases). The CDR3 has 16 residues. V gave up 3 bases and J gave up 1 base, with 14 bases separating them. CDR1 is KGHDR and CDR2 is SFDVKD in the germline V gene. The chain's CDR3 is CATSDADTGLQETQYF. CDR3 sequence (DNA): TGTGCCACCAGTGATGCGGACACGGGCCTCCAAGAGACCCAGTACTTC.

There are many counts of this clonotype. The J gene is TRBJ2-5, the V gene TRBV4-2; the match to TRBD2 covers 13 bases. V was clipped by 6 bases and J by 5 bases; unmatched bases: 9. Germline assignment: CDR1 LGHNA and CDR2 YNFKEQ. CDR3 length: 16 amino acids. CDR3 nucleotides: TGTGCCAGCAGTCCTACTAGCGGGGGGGCGTCGGAGACCCAGTACTTC. Translation: CASSPTSGGASETQYF.

This clonotype was seen more than once but under ten times. The rearrangement uses TRBV20-1 and TRBJ2-7; 7 bases align to TRBD1. The ends lost 3 bases at V and 7 bases at J; junction bases unmatched: 12. Germline V gene sequence: CDR1 DFQATT, CDR2 SNEGSKA (reference sequence). This CDR3 is 14 amino acids long. CDR3 amino acids: CSASPGQVPEEQYF. The CDR3 coding sequence is TGCAGTGCTAGTCCCGGACAGGTCCCGGAGGAGCAGTACTTC.

In its sample, this clonotype was seen a few times. The chain is built from TRBV9 and TRBJ2-2; D is possibly TRBD1 or TRBD2 (5 bases each). V was shortened by 0 bases and J by 3 bases, with 9 bases between the two germline ends. The CDR3 covers 15 residues. Germline CDR1 SGDLS, CDR2 YYNGEE. CDR3 sequence (DNA): TGTGCCAGCAGCGTAGGATTGGGGGACACCGGGGAGCTGTTTTTT. It yields the protein CASSVGLGDTGELFF.

The sample holds many counts of this clonotype. The CDR3 sequence is CASSVQTGRNQPQHF. CDR3 in DNA: TGTGCCAGCAGTGTACAGACAGGGAGGAATCAGCCCCAGCATTTT. The chain links TRBV12-3 or TRBV12-4 to TRBJ1-5, with 7 nucleotides matching TRBD1. This CDR3 has 15 amino acids. Trimming cost V 5 bases and J 4 bases; bases outside gene matches: 8.

This clonotype was detected only a few times. The chain combines TRBV19 with TRBJ2-2, with 12 bases matching TRBD2. CDR3 size: 15 residues. Losses at the gene ends were 6 bases for V and 4 bases for J; bases not matched to a gene: 3. Germline V gene data show CDR1 as LNHDA and CDR2 as SQIVND (reference sequence). The CDR3 is CASRTSGGSTGELFF. The CDR3 bases are TGTGCCAGTAGGACTAGCGGGGGATCCACCGGGGAGCTGTTTTTT.

This clonotype occurred many times. V usage is TRBV4-1 and J usage is TRBJ1-4; D unresolved. The ends were cut back, 0 bases at V and 0 bases at J, with 14 bases in the middle. Germline CDR1 is MGHRA and CDR2 is YSYEKL. The CDR3 extends over 18 amino acids. In DNA, the CDR3 is TGCGCCAGCAGCCAAGAACTCGGCGCCTTCGCAACTAATGAAAAACTGTTTTTT. Protein: CASSQELGAFATNEKLFF.

Ten or more counts support this clonotype. V usage is TRBV20-1 and J usage is TRBJ1-5; D gene ambiguous. The germline V gene has CDR1 DFQATT and CDR2 SNEGSKA (reference sequence). V lost 4 bases and J 6 bases, leaving 10 bases between the germline ends. The CDR3 runs to 12 residues. CDR3 loop: CSATESGQPQHF. The CDR3 region has the DNA TGCAGTGCTACAGAGAGCGGTCAGCCCCAGCATTTT.

This clonotype was counted ten times or more. The V and J genes are TRBV29-1 and TRBJ1-2; a weak D match, TRBD1 (5 bases). Germline CDR1 SQVTM, CDR2 ANQGSEA. The CDR3 extends over 13 amino acids. V shed 6 bases and J shed 0 bases, with 11 bases lying between them. In DNA, the CDR3 is TGCAGCGTCGCCGACAGAGCTAACTATGGCTACACCTTC. It is translated as CSVADRANYGYTF. Complete variable domain (other parts from reference TRBV29-1 and TRBJ1-2): SAVISQKPSRDICQRGTSLTIQCQVDSQVTMMFWYRQQPGQSLTLIATANQGSEATYESGFVIDKFPISRPNLTFSTLTVSNMSPEDSSIYLCSVADRANYGYTFGSGTRLTVV.

The table lists this clonotype with many counts. V usage is TRBV7-6 and J usage is TRBJ2-2, with 10 bases lining up with TRBD1. V gave up 4 bases and J gave up 1 base; unmatched junction bases: 9. CDR3 length equals 18 residues. CDR1 and CDR2 (germline): SGHVS, FNYEAQ. CDR3 DNA: TGTGCCAGCAGCTCCTACGGGACAGGGGCCGGGAACACCGGGGAGCTGTTTTTT. Translated: CASSSYGTGAGNTGELFF.

This clonotype has at least ten counts. The rearrangement joins TRBV6-2 or TRBV6-3 to TRBJ1-4; D call uncertain. The germline gives CDR1 MNHEY, CDR2 SVGEGT. V lost 6 bases and J 5 bases, leaving 13 bases between the germline ends. The CDR3 contains 14 residues. The chain's CDR3 is CASSADAENEKLFF. CDR3 coding DNA: TGTGCCAGCAGCGCCGATGCAGAGAATGAAAAACTGTTTTTT.